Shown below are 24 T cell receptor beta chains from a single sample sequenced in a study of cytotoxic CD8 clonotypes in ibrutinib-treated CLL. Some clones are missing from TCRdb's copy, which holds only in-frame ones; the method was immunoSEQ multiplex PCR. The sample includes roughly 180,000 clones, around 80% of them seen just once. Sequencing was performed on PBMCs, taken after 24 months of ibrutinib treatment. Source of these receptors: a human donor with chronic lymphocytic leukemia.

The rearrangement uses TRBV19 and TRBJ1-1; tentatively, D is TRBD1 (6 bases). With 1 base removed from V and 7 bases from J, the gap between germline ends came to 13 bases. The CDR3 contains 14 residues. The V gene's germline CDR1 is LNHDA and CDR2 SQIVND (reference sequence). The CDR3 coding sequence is TGTGCCAGTAGTATAGGACAGGCAGGACGTGAAGCTTTCTTT. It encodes CASSIGQAGREAFF.

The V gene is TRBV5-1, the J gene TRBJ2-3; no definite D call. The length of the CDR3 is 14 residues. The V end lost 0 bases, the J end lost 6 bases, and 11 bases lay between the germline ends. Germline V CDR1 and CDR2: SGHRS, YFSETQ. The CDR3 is CASSLAAERDTQYF. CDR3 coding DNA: TGCGCCAGCAGCTTGGCCGCGGAGAGGGATACGCAGTATTTT.

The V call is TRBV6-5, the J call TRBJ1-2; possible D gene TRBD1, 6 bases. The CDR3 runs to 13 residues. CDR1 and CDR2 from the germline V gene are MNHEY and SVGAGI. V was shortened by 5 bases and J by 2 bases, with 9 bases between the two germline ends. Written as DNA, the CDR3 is TGTGCCAGCAGTCCGACAGGCAACTATGGCTACACCTTC. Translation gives CASSPTGNYGYTF.

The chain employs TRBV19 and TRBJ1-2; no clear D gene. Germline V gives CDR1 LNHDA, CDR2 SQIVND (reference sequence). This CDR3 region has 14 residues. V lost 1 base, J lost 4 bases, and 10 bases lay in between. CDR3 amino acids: CASSIGGSSYGYTF. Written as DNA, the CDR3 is TGTGCCAGTAGTATAGGCGGCTCCAGCTATGGCTACACCTTC.

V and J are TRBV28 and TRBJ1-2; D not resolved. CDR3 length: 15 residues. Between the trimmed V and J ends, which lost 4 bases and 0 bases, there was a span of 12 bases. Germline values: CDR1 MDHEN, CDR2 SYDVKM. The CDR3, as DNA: TGTGCCAGCAGTTGGGATCGGGCTTCTAACTATGGCTACACCTTC. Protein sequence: CASSWDRASNYGYTF.

DNA for the CDR3: TGTGCCAGCTCAGCCAGGGGGGGCTACGAGCAGTACTTC. It codes for CASSARGGYEQYF. The gene calls are TRBV18 and TRBJ2-7; possibly TRBD1 or TRBD2 for D (7 bases each). Trimming left V 5 bases short and J 3 bases short, with 11 bases between. Germline V gene sequence: CDR1 KGHSH, CDR2 LQKENI. The CDR3 has 13 residues. The variable domain in full, with the rest retrieved from reference TRBV18 and TRBJ2-7, is NAGVMQNPRHLVRRRGQEARLRCSPMKGHSHVYWYRQLPEEGLKFMVYLQKENIIDESGMPKERFSAEFPKEGPSILRIQQVVRGDSAAYFCASSARGGYEQYFGPGTRLTVT.

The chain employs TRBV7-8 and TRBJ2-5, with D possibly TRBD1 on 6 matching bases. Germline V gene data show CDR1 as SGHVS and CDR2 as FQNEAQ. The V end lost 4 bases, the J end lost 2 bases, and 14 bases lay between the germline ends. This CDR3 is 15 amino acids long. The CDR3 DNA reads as TGTGCCAGCAGCTCGACAAATCAGGGGCAAGAGACCCAGTACTTC. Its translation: CASSSTNQGQETQYF.

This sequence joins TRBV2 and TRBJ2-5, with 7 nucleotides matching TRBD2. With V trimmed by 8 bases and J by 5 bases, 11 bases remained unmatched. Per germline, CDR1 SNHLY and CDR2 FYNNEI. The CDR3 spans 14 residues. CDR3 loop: CASGPVGGVETQYF. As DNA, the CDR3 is TGTGCCAGCGGGCCAGTGGGGGGGGTGGAGACCCAGTACTTC.

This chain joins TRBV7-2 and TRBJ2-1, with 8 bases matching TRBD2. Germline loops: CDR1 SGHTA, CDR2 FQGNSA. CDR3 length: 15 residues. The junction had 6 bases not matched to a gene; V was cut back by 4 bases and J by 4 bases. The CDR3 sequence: CASSSSGPSYNEQFF. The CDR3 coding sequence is TGTGCCAGCAGCTCTAGCGGGCCCTCATACAATGAGCAGTTCTTC.

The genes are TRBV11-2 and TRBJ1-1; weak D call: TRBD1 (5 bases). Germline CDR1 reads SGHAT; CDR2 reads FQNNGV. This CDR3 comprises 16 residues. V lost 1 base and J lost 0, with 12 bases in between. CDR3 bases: TGTGCCAGCAGCTTAGTGGGACGACTTGTGAACACTGAAGCTTTCTTT. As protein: CASSLVGRLVNTEAFF.

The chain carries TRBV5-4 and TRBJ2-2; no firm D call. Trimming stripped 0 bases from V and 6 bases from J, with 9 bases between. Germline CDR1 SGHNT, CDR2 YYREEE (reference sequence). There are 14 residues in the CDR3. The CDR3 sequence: CASSLALDPGELFF. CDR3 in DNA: TGTGCCAGCAGCTTGGCGCTAGATCCCGGGGAGCTGTTTTTT.

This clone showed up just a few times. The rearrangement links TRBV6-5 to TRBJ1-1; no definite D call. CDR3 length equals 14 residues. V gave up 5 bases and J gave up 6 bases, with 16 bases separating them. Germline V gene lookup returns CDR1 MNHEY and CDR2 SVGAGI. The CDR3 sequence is CASSTPWGNPEAFF. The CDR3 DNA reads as TGTGCCAGCAGTACCCCCTGGGGTAACCCTGAAGCTTTCTTT.

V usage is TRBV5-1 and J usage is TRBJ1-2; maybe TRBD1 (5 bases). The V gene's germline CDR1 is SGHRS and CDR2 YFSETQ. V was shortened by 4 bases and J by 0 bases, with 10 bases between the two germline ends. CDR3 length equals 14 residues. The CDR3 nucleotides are TGCGCCAGCAGCGCACCAGGGTCTAACTATGGCTACACCTTC. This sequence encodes CASSAPGSNYGYTF.

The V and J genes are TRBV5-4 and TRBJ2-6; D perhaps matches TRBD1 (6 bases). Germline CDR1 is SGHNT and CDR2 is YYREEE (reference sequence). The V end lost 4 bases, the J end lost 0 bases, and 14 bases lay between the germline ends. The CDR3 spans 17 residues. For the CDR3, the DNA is TGTGCCAGCAGCCTACGACAGGTTACCTCTGGGGCCAACGTCCTGACTTTC. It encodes CASSLRQVTSGANVLTF.

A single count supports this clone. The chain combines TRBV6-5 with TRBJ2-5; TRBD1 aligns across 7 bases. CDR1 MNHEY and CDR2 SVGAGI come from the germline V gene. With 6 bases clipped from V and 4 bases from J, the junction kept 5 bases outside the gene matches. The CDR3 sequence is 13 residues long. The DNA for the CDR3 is TGTGCCAGCAGACAGGGGTGGTTAGAGACCCAGTACTTC. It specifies CASRQGWLETQYF.

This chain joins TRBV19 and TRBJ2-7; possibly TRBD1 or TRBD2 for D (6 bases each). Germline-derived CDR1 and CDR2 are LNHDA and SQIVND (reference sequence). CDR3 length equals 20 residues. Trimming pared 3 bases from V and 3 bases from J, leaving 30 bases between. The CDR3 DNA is TGTGCCAGTAGTATGAGGTTGGGGGGCGCAAGTCTTTCAAGAGGCTACGAGCAGTACTTC. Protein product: CASSMRLGGASLSRGYEQYF.

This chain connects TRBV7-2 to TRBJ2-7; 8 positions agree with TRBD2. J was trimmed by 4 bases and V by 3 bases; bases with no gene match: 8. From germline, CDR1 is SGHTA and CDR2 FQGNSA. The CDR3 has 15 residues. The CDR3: CASSLAGGGLYEQYF. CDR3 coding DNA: TGTGCCAGCAGCTTGGCGGGGGGCGGCCTTTACGAGCAGTACTTC.

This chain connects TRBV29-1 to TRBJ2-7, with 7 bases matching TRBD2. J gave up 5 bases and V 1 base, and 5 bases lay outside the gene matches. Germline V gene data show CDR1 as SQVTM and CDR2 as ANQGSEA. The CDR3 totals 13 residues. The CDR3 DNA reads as TGCAGCGTTGAAGTGGGACGGGGGGACGAGCAGTACTTC. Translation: CSVEVGRGDEQYF.

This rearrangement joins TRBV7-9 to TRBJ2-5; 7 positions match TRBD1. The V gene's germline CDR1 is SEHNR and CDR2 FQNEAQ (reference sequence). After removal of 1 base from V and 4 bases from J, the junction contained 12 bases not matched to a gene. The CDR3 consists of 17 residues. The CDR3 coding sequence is TGTGCCAGCAGCTTAGGGGGAGCAGGGGGATCATCAGAGACCCAGTACTTC. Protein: CASSLGGAGGSSETQYF.

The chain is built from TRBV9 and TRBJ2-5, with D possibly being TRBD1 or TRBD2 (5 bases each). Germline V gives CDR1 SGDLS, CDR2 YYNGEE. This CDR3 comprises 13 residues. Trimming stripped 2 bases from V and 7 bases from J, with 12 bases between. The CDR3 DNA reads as TGTGCCAGCAGCGTTGGGACCTCAGGGACCCAGTACTTC. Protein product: CASSVGTSGTQYF. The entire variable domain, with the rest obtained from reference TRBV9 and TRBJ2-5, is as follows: DSGVTQTPKHLITATGQRVTLRCSPRSGDLSVYWYQQSLDQGLQFLIQYYNGEERAKGNILERFSAQQFPDLHSELNLSSLELGDSALYFCASSVGTSGTQYFGPGTRLLVL.

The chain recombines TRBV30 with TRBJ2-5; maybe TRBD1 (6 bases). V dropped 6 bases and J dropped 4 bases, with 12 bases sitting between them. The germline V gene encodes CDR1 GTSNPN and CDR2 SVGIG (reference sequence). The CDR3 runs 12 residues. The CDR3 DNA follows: TGTGCCTGCGCTGGGGGCTCAGAGACCCAGTACTTC. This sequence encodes CACAGGSETQYF.

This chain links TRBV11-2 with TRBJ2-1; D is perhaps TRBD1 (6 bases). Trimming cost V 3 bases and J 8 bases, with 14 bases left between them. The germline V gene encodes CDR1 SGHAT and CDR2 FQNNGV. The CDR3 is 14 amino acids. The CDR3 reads CASSFAQGNDEQFF. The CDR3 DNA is TGTGCCAGCAGCTTTGCTCAGGGGAACGATGAGCAGTTCTTC.

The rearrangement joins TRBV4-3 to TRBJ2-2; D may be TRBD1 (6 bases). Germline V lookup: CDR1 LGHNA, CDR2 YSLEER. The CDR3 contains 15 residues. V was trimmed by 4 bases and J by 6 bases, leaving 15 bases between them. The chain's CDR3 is CASSLMTQGAGELFF. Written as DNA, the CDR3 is TGCGCCAGCAGCCTAATGACACAGGGCGCCGGGGAGCTGTTTTTT.

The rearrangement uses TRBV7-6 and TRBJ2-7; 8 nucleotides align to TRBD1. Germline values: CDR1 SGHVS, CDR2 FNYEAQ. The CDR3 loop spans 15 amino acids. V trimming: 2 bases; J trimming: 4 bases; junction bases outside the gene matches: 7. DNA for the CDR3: TGTGCCAGCAGCTTAAGGCAGGGGGCAGAATACGAGCAGTACTTC. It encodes CASSLRQGAEYEQYF.